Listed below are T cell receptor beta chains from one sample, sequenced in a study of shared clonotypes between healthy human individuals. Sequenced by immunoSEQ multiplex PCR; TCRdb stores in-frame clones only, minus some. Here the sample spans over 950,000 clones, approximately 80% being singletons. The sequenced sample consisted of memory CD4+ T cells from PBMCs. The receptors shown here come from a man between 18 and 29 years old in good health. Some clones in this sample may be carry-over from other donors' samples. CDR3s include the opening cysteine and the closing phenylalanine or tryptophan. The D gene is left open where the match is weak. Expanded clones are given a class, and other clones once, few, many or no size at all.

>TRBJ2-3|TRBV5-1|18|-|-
TGCGCCAGCAGCTTGTTGGGGGCTGGGACTTCTAGCACAGATACGCAGTATTTT
CASSLLGAGTSSTDTQYF
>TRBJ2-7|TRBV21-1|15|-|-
TGTGCCAGCAGCAAGGGGACACTCAGCTCCTACGAGCAGTACTTC
CASSKGTLSSYEQYF
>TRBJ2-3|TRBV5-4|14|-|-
TGTGCCAGCAGCTTCCGGTCGTCTTCAGATACGCAGTATTTT
CASSFRSSSDTQYF
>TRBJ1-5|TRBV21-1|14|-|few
TGTGCCAGCAGCAACCAGGTTAGCAATCAGCCCCAGCATTTT
CASSNQVSNQPQHF
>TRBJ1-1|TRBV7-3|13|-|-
TGTGCCAGCAGTTGGAAGCGGAACACTGAAGCTTTCTTT
CASSWKRNTEAFF
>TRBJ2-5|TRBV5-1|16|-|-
TGCGCCAGCAGCTTGGGAGATAGCGGCCCAATAGAGACCCAGTACTTC
CASSLGDSGPIETQYF
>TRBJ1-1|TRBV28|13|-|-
TGTGCCAGCAACTTAGACGGGAACACTGAAGCTTTCTTT
CASNLDGNTEAFF
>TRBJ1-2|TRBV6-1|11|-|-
TGTGCCAGCAGTTATAAAGGCGGCTACACCTTC
CASSYKGGYTF
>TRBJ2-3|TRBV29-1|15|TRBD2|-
TGCAGCGTGGGGGGAACTAGCGGGAGTCCAGATACGCAGTATTTT
CSVGGTSGSPDTQYF
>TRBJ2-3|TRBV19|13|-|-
TGTGCCAGTAACGGTCAGATCACAGATACGCAGTATTTT
CASNGQITDTQYF
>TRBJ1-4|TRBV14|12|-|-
TGTGCCAGCAGCCAGGGACTTGAAAAACTGTTTTTT
CASSQGLEKLFF
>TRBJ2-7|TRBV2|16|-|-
TGTGCCAGCAGTAAAGAGGGGGGTCTCGGGGGCTACGAGCAGTACTTC
CASSKEGGLGGYEQYF
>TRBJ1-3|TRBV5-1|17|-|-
TGCGCCAGTCAAAAAGGTATTTCGGCGTTCGCTGGAAACACCATATATTTT
CASQKGISAFAGNTIYF
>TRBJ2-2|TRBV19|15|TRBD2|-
TGTGCCAGTAGGGGTAGCGGGAGGTTGACCGGGGAGCTGTTTTTT
CASRGSGRLTGELFF
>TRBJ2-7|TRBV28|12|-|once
TGTGCCAGCAGTTACTTCGGGTCCGAGCAGTACTTC
CASSYFGSEQYF
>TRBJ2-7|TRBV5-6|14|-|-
TGTGCCAGCAGCTTAGGTCAGTACTCCTACGAGCAGTACTTC
CASSLGQYSYEQYF
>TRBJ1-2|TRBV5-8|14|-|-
TGTGCCAGCAGCTTGGCACCCAAAGTCGGTGGCTACACCTTC
CASSLAPKVGGYTF
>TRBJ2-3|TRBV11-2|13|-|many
TGTGCCAGCAGCTTAGGCTCCGGGACTACGCAGTATTTT
CASSLGSGTTQYF
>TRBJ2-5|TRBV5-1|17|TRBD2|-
TGCGCCAGCAGCTCTTCCGGGACTAGCGGGAGTTGGGAGACCCAGTACTTC
CASSSSGTSGSWETQYF
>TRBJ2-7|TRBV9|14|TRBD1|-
TGTGCCAGCAGCCCAGGGGGCAGTTCCTACGAGCAGTACTTC
CASSPGGSSYEQYF
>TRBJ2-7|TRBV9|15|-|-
TGTGCCAGCAGCGTAGCGGGGCAGAGCGTCTACGAGCAGTACTTC
CASSVAGQSVYEQYF
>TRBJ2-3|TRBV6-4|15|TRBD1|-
TGTGCCAGCAGTGACTCGCAAGACAGGGGTGATACGCAGTATTTT
CASSDSQDRGDTQYF
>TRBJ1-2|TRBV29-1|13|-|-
TGCAGCGTGGACAGCTCCCGTAACTATGGCTACACCTTC
CSVDSSRNYGYTF
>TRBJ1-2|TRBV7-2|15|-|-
TGTGCCAGCAGCTTAGAACCGGGGTCGTGGAATGGCTACACCTTC
CASSLEPGSWNGYTF
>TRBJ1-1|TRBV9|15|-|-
TGTGCCAGCAGCGTAGAAGCGCAGGCGAACACTGAAGCTTTCTTT
CASSVEAQANTEAFF
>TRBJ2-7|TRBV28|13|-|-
TGTGCCAGCAGTTTTGGGGGGATAGAAGGGCAGTACTTC
CASSFGGIEGQYF
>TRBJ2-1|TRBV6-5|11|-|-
TGTGCCAGCAGTATTGTGGGCCCTAAGTTCTTC
CASSIVGPKFF
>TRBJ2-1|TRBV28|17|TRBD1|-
TGTGCCAGCAGTTTATTCGGCCAGGGGGCAGGAGGCAATGAGCAGTTCTTC
CASSLFGQGAGGNEQFF
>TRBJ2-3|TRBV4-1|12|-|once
TGCGCCAGCAGCCCGCGCGGGGATACGCAGTATTTT
CASSPRGDTQYF
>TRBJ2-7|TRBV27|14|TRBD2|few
TGTGCCAGCAGTTTCTCACTAGCGGACTACGAGCAGTACTTC
CASSFSLADYEQYF
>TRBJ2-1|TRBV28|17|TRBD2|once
TGTGCCAGCAGTTCCCAATCTACGGGAGTGGGGGGGAATGAGCAGTTCTTC
CASSSQSTGVGGNEQFF
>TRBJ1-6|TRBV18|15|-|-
TGTGCCAGCTCACCACCGACCGGGGATAATTCACCCCTCCACTTT
CASSPPTGDNSPLHF
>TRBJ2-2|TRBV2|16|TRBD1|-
TGTGCCAGCATGAGGACAGGGGCATTGAACACCGGGGAGCTGTTTTTT
CASMRTGALNTGELFF
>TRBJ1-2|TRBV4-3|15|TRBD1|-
TGCGCCAGCAGCCGCCGCAGGGGGGTTAACTATGGCTACACCTTC
CASSRRRGVNYGYTF
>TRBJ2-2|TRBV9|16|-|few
TGTGCCAGCAGCGTAGAGTGGCAGGTGTGGACCGGGGAGCTGTTTTTT
CASSVEWQVWTGELFF
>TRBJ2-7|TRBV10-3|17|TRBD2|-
TGTGCCATCAGTGATGACGGGACTAGCGGGAGTCCCTACGAGCAGTACTTC
CAISDDGTSGSPYEQYF
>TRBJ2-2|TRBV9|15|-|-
TGTGCCAGCAGCGTTGGAGACTTGAACACCGGGGAGCTGTTTTTT
CASSVGDLNTGELFF
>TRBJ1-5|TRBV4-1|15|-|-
TGCGCCAGCAGTAGAGGAGTGCAGGGCCCCGAGCCCCAGCATTTT
CASSRGVQGPEPQHF
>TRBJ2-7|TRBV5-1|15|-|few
TGCGCCAGCAGCCCCCTAGGGGGGAGGGCCGGCGAGCAGTACTTC
CASSPLGGRAGEQYF
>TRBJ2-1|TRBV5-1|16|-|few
TGCGCCAGCAGCTTGGCCGGACGTCTCTCCTACAATGAGCAGTTCTTC
CASSLAGRLSYNEQFF
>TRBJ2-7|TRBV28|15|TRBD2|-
TGTGCCAGCAGTTTGGAACCGACTAGCGGCTACGAGCAATACTTC
CASSLEPTSGYEQYF
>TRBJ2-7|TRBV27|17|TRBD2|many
TGTGCCAGCAGTCGCGGGACTAGCGGGTCTAGCTCCTACGAGCAGTACTTC
CASSRGTSGSSSYEQYF
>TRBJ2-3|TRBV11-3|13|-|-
TGTGCCAGCAGCTTAGGGGGCACAGATACGCAGTATTTT
CASSLGGTDTQYF
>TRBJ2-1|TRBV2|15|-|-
TGTGCCAGCAGTGAAGAATTAGGGCGTTACAATGAGCAGTTCTTC
CASSEELGRYNEQFF
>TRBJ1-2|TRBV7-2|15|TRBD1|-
TGTGCCAGCAGCTCCCTGAACCGACAGGGGAAAGGCTACACCTTC
CASSSLNRQGKGYTF
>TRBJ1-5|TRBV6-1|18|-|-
TGTGCCAGCAGTGAAGCGAGATCCTCCACAGGTTCCTATCAGCCCCAGCATTTT
CASSEARSSTGSYQPQHF
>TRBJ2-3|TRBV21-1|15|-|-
TGTGCCAGCAGCACTACGGACCACCCCACAGATACGCAGTATTTT
CASSTTDHPTDTQYF
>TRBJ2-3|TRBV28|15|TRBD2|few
TGTGCCAGCAGTTTGTGGACTAGGGGAACAGATACGCAGTATTTT
CASSLWTRGTDTQYF
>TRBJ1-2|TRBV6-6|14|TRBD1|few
TGTGCCAGCAGCACCGCAGGGGGGAACTATGGCTACACCTTC
CASSTAGGNYGYTF
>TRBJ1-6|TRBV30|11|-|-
TGTGCCTGGAGAGCGAATTCACCCCTCCACTTT
CAWRANSPLHF
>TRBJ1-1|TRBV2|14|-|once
TGTGCCAGCAGTGAGGCCCGCAGGGGCACTGAAGCTTTCTTT
CASSEARRGTEAFF
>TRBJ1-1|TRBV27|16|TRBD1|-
TGTGCCAGCAGACCAACGACAGGGAGGGGAAACACTGAAGCTTTCTTT
CASRPTTGRGNTEAFF
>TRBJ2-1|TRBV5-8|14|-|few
TGTGCCAGCACCCGACCGTGGTCCTACAATGAGCAGTTCTTC
CASTRPWSYNEQFF
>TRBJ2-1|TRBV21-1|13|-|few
TGTGCCAGCAGCAAAGTGAGGCCACACCCGCAGTTCTTC
CASSKVRPHPQFF
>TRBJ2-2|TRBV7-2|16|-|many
TGTGCCAGCAGCTTAACCCCAAAGGATGGAGCCGGGGAGCTGTTTTTT
CASSLTPKDGAGELFF
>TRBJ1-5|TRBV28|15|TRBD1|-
TGTGCCAGCAGTTTAGGTGGGACAGCGAATCAGCCCCAGCATTTT
CASSLGGTANQPQHF
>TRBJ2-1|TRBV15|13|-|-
TGTGCCACCAGCAGAGACACCTACAATGAGCAGTTCTTC
CATSRDTYNEQFF
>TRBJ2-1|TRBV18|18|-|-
TGTGCCAGCTCACCACCCGTGGGGCAGGGCGAGTTATACAATGAGCAGTTCTTC
CASSPPVGQGELYNEQFF
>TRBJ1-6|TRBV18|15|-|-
TGTGCCAGCTCACGGGAGGGGAGTTTGGATTCACCCCTCCACTTT
CASSREGSLDSPLHF